Shown below are 9 T cell receptor beta chains from a single sample sequenced in a study of T cell repertoires in cytomegalovirus infection. These receptors' antigens are unknown. TCRdb re-analysed the reads in MiXCR, keeping a single row per CDR3 protein. The data hold 380,000 or so distinct CDR3 sequences, with roughly 34% observed a single time. The specimen was cultured PBMCs, collected from culture after CMV antigen stimulation. The receptor set was obtained from a human donor in good health (CMV status not recorded). Some clones in this sample may be carry-over from other donors' samples.

V usage is TRBV24-1 and J usage is TRBJ1-1; tentatively, D is TRBD1 (5 bases). This CDR3 is 13 amino acids long. The germline CDR1 and CDR2 sequences are KGHDR and SFDVKD. Trimming took 4 bases from V and 5 from J, leaving 10 bases between them. CDR3 sequence (DNA): TGTGCCACCAGTGAGGGGGTGAGGACTGAAGCTTTCTTT. Its protein is CATSEGVRTEAFF.

This clonotype was counted ten times or more. The J gene is TRBJ1-1, the V gene TRBV7-6, with 7 nucleotides matching TRBD1. The CDR3 totals 15 residues. Germline CDR1 reads SGHVS; CDR2 reads FNYEAQ. Germline trimming cut 5 bases from V and 1 base from J; bases unmatched to any gene: 7. The CDR3 spells CASSPRTGTNTEAFF. In nucleotides, the CDR3 is TGTGCCAGCAGCCCGAGGACAGGAACGAACACTGAAGCTTTCTTT. The entire variable domain, with the rest obtained from reference TRBV7-6 and TRBJ1-1, is as follows: GAGVSQSPRYKVTKRGQDVALRCDPISGHVSLYWYRQALGQGPEFLTYFNYEAQQDKSGLPNDRFSAERPEGSISTLTIQRTEQRDSAMYRCASSPRTGTNTEAFFGQGTRLTVV.

V gene TRBV7-9 combines with J gene TRBJ1-2; D is unclear. CDR3 length equals 10 residues. The V gene lost 1 base and the J gene lost 6 bases, with 0 bases spanning the gap. The germline gives CDR1 SEHNR, CDR2 FQNEAQ (reference sequence). This chain's CDR3 is CASSLDGYTF. The DNA for the CDR3 is TGTGCCAGCAGCTTAGATGGCTACACCTTC.

This clonotype was seen only a few times. V gene TRBV4-3 combines with J gene TRBJ2-1; D remains unclear. The CDR3 has 16 residues. Trimming took off 0 bases at V and 4 bases at J, with 13 bases between the two ends. Per germline, CDR1 LGHNA and CDR2 YSLEER. In DNA form, the CDR3 reads TGCGCCAGCAGCCAAGATCCGGAGCCCCGTTACAATGAGCAGTTCTTC. It translates to CASSQDPEPRYNEQFF.

The CDR3 reads CASSLESQALFSNQPQHF. Written as DNA, the CDR3 is TGTGCCAGCAGCTTAGAATCACAGGCACTATTTAGCAATCAGCCCCAGCATTTT. This rearrangement joins TRBV7-8 to TRBJ1-5, with D possibly matching TRBD1 (5 bases). The germline V gene encodes CDR1 SGHVS and CDR2 FQNEAQ. The CDR3 runs 18 residues. The V end was cut by 1 base, the J end by 0 bases, with 16 bases between. The entire variable domain, with the rest obtained from reference TRBV7-8 and TRBJ1-5, is as follows: GAGVSQSPRYKVAKRGQDVALRCDPISGHVSLFWYQQALGQGPEFLTYFQNEAQLDKSGLPSDRFFAERPEGSVSTLKIQRTQQEDSAVYLCASSLESQALFSNQPQHFGDGTRLSIL.

V is TRBV7-9 and J is TRBJ1-5; D gene unclear. Trimming removed 2 bases from V and 7 bases from J, with 9 bases in between. This CDR3 is built from 13 residues. Germline CDR1 and CDR2: SEHNR and FQNEAQ (reference sequence). The CDR3 bases are TGTGCCAGCAGCTTAATCGGGGAACAGCCCCAGCATTTT. Translation gives CASSLIGEQPQHF.

In its sample, this clonotype was seen a few times. J is TRBJ2-3 and V is TRBV7-8; D is perhaps TRBD1 or TRBD2 (6 bases each). Germline V gene sequence: CDR1 SGHVS, CDR2 FQNEAQ. V gave up 2 bases and J gave up 3 bases, with 18 bases separating them. This CDR3 is built from 17 residues. This CDR3 reads CASSLFYGGAGTDTQYF. Here the CDR3 DNA reads TGTGCCAGCAGCTTATTTTACGGGGGCGCGGGTACAGATACGCAGTATTTT. The full variable domain, in which reference TRBV7-8 and TRBJ2-3 provide the parts outside the CDR3, is GAGVSQSPRYKVAKRGQDVALRCDPISGHVSLFWYQQALGQGPEFLTYFQNEAQLDKSGLPSDRFFAERPEGSVSTLKIQRTQQEDSAVYLCASSLFYGGAGTDTQYFGPGTRLTVL.

This chain joins TRBV2 and TRBJ1-5, with D hard to call. Germline CDR1 SNHLY, CDR2 FYNNEI. This CDR3 region has 14 residues. The V end lost 2 bases, the J end lost 3 bases, and 8 bases lay between the germline ends. The CDR3, as DNA: TGTGCCAGCAGTGAAAGCCCCCCCAATCAGCCCCAGCATTTT. Protein product: CASSESPPNQPQHF.

This clonotype was detected only a few times. The chain employs TRBV7-2 and TRBJ1-3; D ambiguous. Trimming pared 8 bases from V and 0 bases from J, leaving 8 bases between. This CDR3 comprises 13 residues. The germline V gene has CDR1 SGHTA and CDR2 FQGNSA. CDR3 DNA: TGTGCCAGCGGAACAAACTCTGGAAACACCATATATTTT. This encodes CASGTNSGNTIYF.